A single sample is the source of the 20 T cell receptor beta chains below, sequenced in a study of T cell changes during pregnancy in multiple sclerosis (dated by TCRdb to the late 2010s). The library was obtained by the immunoSEQ multiplex PCR assay. TCRdb holds this immuneACCESS table with in-frame rearrangements only. Some clones are missing; in checked studies, unresolved V genes explain under half, and the rest has no known cause. The sample table shows about 67,000 clones, and approximately 89% are seen once. The top ten clones comprise over 1.3% of the sample. The sample in question was peripheral blood, obtained in the second trimester of pregnancy. The receptors shown here come from a female donor with multiple sclerosis, enrolled in a pregnancy study.

The V call is TRBV4-3, the J call TRBJ1-1; D gene uncertain. Germline lookup yields CDR1 LGHNA and CDR2 YSLEER. The CDR3 consists of 16 residues. With 1 base removed from V and 7 bases from J, the gap between germline ends came to 19 bases. The CDR3 bases are TGCGCCAGCAGCCAAGGTATCTCCGATCTTGGCCTTGAAGCTTTCTTT. This codes for CASSQGISDLGLEAFF.

The rearrangement joins TRBV6-5 to TRBJ2-7, with D hard to call. The V gene's germline CDR1 is MNHEY and CDR2 SVGAGI. The CDR3 extends over 14 amino acids. The V end was cut by 1 base, the J end by 0 bases, with 7 bases between. CDR3 sequence reads: CASSYYVSSYEQYF. CDR3 sequence (DNA): TGTGCCAGCAGTTACTACGTCAGCTCCTACGAGCAGTACTTC.

This chain connects TRBV4-2 to TRBJ1-2, with D possibly being TRBD1 (6 bases). The CDR3 spans 15 residues. Trimming removed 4 bases at V and 6 bases at J, with 18 bases between. CDR1 and CDR2 from the germline V gene are LGHNA and YNFKEQ. In DNA, the CDR3 is TGTGCCAGCAGCCCCTCACAGGGTTACGTCCATGGCTACACCTTC. The encoded protein is CASSPSQGYVHGYTF.

This clone appeared a single time. Relative to the germline gene, one junction end is altered; a read error may explain this. Other DNA sequences in this specimen translate into the identical CDR3. The CDR3 DNA follows: TGCGCCAGCACCTCCTCAGTTAACTATGGCTACACCTTC. This translates into CASTSSVNYGYTF. This chain links TRBV6-5 with TRBJ1-2; no clear D gene. The CDR3 runs 13 residues. The germline CDR1 and CDR2 sequences are MNHEY and SVGAGI.

V usage is TRBV19 and J usage is TRBJ2-3; the D gene is possibly TRBD2 (6 bases). The length of the CDR3 is 14 residues. V lost 6 bases, J lost 2 bases, and 12 bases lay in between. The germline gives CDR1 LNHDA, CDR2 SQIVND (reference sequence). The CDR3 here is CASRREPSTDTQYF. The CDR3 region has the DNA TGTGCCAGTAGACGGGAGCCTTCCACAGATACGCAGTATTTT.

V and J are TRBV29-1 and TRBJ2-7; D is ambiguous. Germline V gives CDR1 SQVTM, CDR2 ANQGSEA. This CDR3 comprises 13 residues. V was pared by 7 bases and J by 4 bases, with 17 bases between. As DNA, the CDR3 is TGCAGCGCTTTGTCGGCTAGTAGTTACGAGCAGTACTTC. It translates to CSALSASSYEQYF.

The chain has TRBV6-1 and TRBJ1-4; TRBD1 might be the D (6 bases). The length of the CDR3 is 14 residues. V lost 6 bases to trimming and J lost 5 bases, with 13 bases between them. The germline gives CDR1 MNHNS, CDR2 SASEGT. This CDR3 is CASSPTGNNEKLFF. CDR3 nucleotide sequence: TGTGCCAGCAGCCCAACAGGGAACAATGAAAAACTGTTTTTT.

The J gene is TRBJ2-7, the V gene TRBV5-4; TRBD1 agrees at 7 bases. Germline CDR1 is SGHNT and CDR2 is YYREEE (reference sequence). The CDR3 totals 14 residues. With 2 bases clipped from V and 5 bases from J, the junction kept 7 bases outside the gene matches. The CDR3 nucleotides read TGTGCCAGCAGCTTAGGGCAGGGGGTAGACGAGCAGTACTTC. It codes for CASSLGQGVDEQYF.

The J gene is TRBJ1-4, the V gene TRBV6-4; a possible D gene is TRBD1 (6 bases). The V gene's germline CDR1 is MRHNA and CDR2 SNTAGT. With 0 bases removed from V and 5 bases from J, the gap between germline ends came to 10 bases. There are 15 residues in the CDR3. CDR3 loop: CASSDSGGENEKLFF. CDR3 nucleotides: TGTGCCAGCAGTGACTCAGGGGGGGAGAATGAAAAACTGTTTTTT.

The rearrangement joins TRBV9 to TRBJ2-7; 7 bases are shared with TRBD2. Germline V CDR1 and CDR2: SGDLS, YYNGEE. CDR3 length: 14 residues. J was trimmed by 5 bases and V by 4 bases; bases with no gene match: 9. The CDR3 protein is CASSREVSGDEQYF. The CDR3 nucleotides are TGTGCCAGCAGCCGGGAGGTGTCTGGCGACGAGCAGTACTTC.

The chain links TRBV5-1 to TRBJ2-7; D remains ambiguous. The CDR3 length is 11 residues. CDR1 and CDR2 (germline): SGHRS, YFSETQ. Trimming left V 4 bases short and J 3 bases short, with 5 bases between. The CDR3 region is CASSINYEQYF. In nucleotides, the CDR3 is TGCGCCAGCAGCATCAACTACGAGCAGTACTTC.

This clone was observed a few times. The rearrangement joins TRBV9 to TRBJ1-1; 8 nucleotides align to TRBD1. Germline V CDR1 and CDR2: SGDLS, YYNGEE. Trimming at V came to 3 bases and at J to 3 bases, leaving 4 bases not matched to a gene. There are 14 residues in the CDR3. The CDR3 bases are TGTGCCAGCAGCGACGACAGGGGAGACACTGAAGCTTTCTTT. Encoded protein: CASSDDRGDTEAFF.

The chain recombines TRBV5-1 with TRBJ2-3; 10 positions agree with TRBD2. V was clipped by 4 bases and J by 1 base; unmatched bases: 6. CDR1 and CDR2 from the germline V gene are SGHRS and YFSETQ. The CDR3 covers 16 residues. Written as DNA, the CDR3 is TGCGCCAGCAGCCTCGGACTAGCGGCGGGCACAGATACGCAGTATTTT. Amino acid sequence: CASSLGLAAGTDTQYF.

V gene TRBV7-2 combines with J gene TRBJ2-7; TRBD2 matches at 9 bases. Germline trimming cut 3 bases from V and 6 bases from J; bases unmatched to any gene: 6. Per the germline V gene, CDR1 is SGHTA and CDR2 is FQGNSA. The CDR3 sequence is 14 residues long. CDR3 DNA: TGTGCCAGCAGCTTCGGCGGGGGGGCCGGCGAGCAGTACTTC. Its protein is CASSFGGGAGEQYF.

The rearrangement links TRBV9 to TRBJ2-7; 12 positions agree with TRBD1. Looked up from germline, CDR1 is SGDLS and CDR2 is YYNGEE. This CDR3 is built from 14 residues. Losses at the gene ends were 2 bases for V and 6 bases for J; bases not matched to a gene: 3. The CDR3 here is CASSVGDRGREQYF. CDR3 DNA: TGTGCCAGCAGCGTCGGGGACAGGGGGCGCGAGCAGTACTTC.

The V gene is TRBV9, the J gene TRBJ2-2, with D perhaps TRBD2 (5 bases). V gave up 4 bases and J gave up 5 bases, with 24 bases separating them. CDR1 is SGDLS and CDR2 is YYNGEE in the germline V gene. The length of the CDR3 is 18 residues. CDR3 nucleotide sequence: TGTGCCAGCAGCCTAAGTGGCGGAGGCAGGATCAGGACCGGGGAGCTGTTTTTT. It encodes CASSLSGGGRIRTGELFF.

In nucleotides, the CDR3 is TGTGCCAGCAGTGATCAGGGGGCGGGTGGCACTGAAGCTTTCTTT. Its translation: CASSDQGAGGTEAFF. The V and J genes are TRBV6-1 and TRBJ1-1; 8 nucleotides match TRBD1. J lost 4 bases, V lost 3 bases, and 7 bases had no gene match. The CDR3 loop spans 15 amino acids. Germline CDR1 is MNHNS and CDR2 is SASEGT.

The V and J genes are TRBV2 and TRBJ2-5, with D possibly matching TRBD1 (5 bases). The CDR3 consists of 15 residues. Trimming stripped 5 bases from V and 1 base from J, with 14 bases between. Looked up from germline, CDR1 is SNHLY and CDR2 is FYNNEI. The CDR3 protein is CASSPTETRQETQYF. The CDR3, as DNA: TGTGCCAGCAGTCCGACAGAGACACGCCAAGAGACCCAGTACTTC.

The rearrangement links TRBV2 to TRBJ2-4; TRBD2 matches 7 bases. Germline loops: CDR1 SNHLY, CDR2 FYNNEI. The CDR3 is made up of 12 amino acids. V dropped 8 bases and J dropped 9; count of bases not matched to a gene: 7. CDR3 DNA sequence: TGTGCCAGCCGGGGGAGGGCTGGCATTCAGTACTTC. This gives the protein CASRGRAGIQYF.

The chain is built from TRBV7-9 and TRBJ1-2; 8 positions agree with TRBD1. Germline-derived CDR1 and CDR2 are SEHNR and FQNEAQ (reference sequence). Trimming at V came to 5 bases and at J to 4 bases, leaving 0 bases not matched to a gene. The CDR3 is made up of 12 amino acids. CDR3 amino acids: CASSTGGYGYTF. For the CDR3, the DNA is TGTGCCAGCAGCACAGGGGGCTATGGCTACACCTTC.